The present T cell receptor (beta chain) was sequenced within a study of control samples from healthy donors and cancer patients (TCRdb year 2020). Library preparation used the immunoSEQ multiplex PCR assay. Held by TCRdb, this immuneACCESS table contains in-frame sequences only and omits some clones. Under half of the omission traces to an unresolved V gene where checked; the cause of the rest is unknown. This sample has more than 100,000 clones in its table, and roughly 91% of those were observed once. The ten largest clones take up 6.5% to 9.5% of the sample. The CDR3 runs 15 amino acids, cysteine and phenylalanine included. Only the CDR3 DNA is retained, 45 bases long and in frame from the first base. Based on the germline V gene (reference sequence), the CDR1 and CDR2 sequences are LGHDT and YNNKEL. Clipping removes 1 base from V and 9 bases from J, with 6 as the unmatched junction base count.

Concerning this clone itself: Its antigen is unknown. No much larger clone exists at a distance of one base, and base qualities are not known.

Recombination joined TRBV3-1 (or the pseudogene TRBV3-2) with TRBJ2-1; 10 of the junction bases match TRBD2. The sequencing sample was made of PBMCs. The receptor was isolated from a man aged 50-59 years with head and neck cancer. Here the CDR3 is given as CASSQVQREGREQFF. The nucleotide sequence is TGTGCCAGCAGCCAAGTCCAGCGGGAGGGCCGTGAGCAGTTCTTC.